Detailed here is one T cell receptor beta chain. The CDR3 length is 16 residues. V dropped 6 bases and J dropped 9; count of bases not matched to a gene: 11. Germline loops: CDR1 ENHRY, CDR2 SYGVKD. TCR beta chains were sequenced at survey level with immunoSEQ. Sequencing used immunoSEQ multiplex PCR; TCRdb keeps in-frame clones, though not all of them. Of about 68,000 clones in the sample, roughly 93% were seen once. This chain joins TRBV10-3 and TRBJ2-1; 13 nucleotides agree with TRBD2. This receptor was obtained from a man aged 35 to 55 with rheumatoid arthritis. Sequencing was done on a sample of PBMCs. The CDR3 sequence: CAIRTTSGRAPAEQFF. DNA of the CDR3: TGTGCCATCAGGACAACTAGCGGGAGGGCCCCGGCTGAGCAGTTCTTC.